The 20 T cell receptor beta chains below come from one sample, sequenced in a study of shared clonotypes between healthy human individuals. Sequencing was performed with immunoSEQ multiplex PCR; in TCRdb, only in-frame clones are kept and a portion is missing. Of about 2.3 million clones in the sample, over 85% were seen once. Material: naive CD4+ T cells from PBMCs. The sample's subset: CD45RA+ positively selected. Receptors were obtained from a man aged 18-30 years in good health. Some clones in this sample may be carry-over from other donors' samples.

This clone showed up just once. V is TRBV6-1 and J is TRBJ2-5, with D possibly being TRBD1 or TRBD2 (5 bases each). V gave up 2 bases and J gave up 9 bases, with 16 bases separating them. Germline V gene data show CDR1 as MNHNS and CDR2 as SASEGT. The CDR3 length is 14 residues. The CDR3 spells CASSEKGRGVAQYF. In nucleotides, the CDR3 is TGTGCCAGCAGTGAAAAGGGGAGAGGGGTGGCCCAGTACTTC.

The chain combines TRBV28 with TRBJ1-2, with 11 positions matching TRBD1. There are 13 residues in the CDR3. With V trimmed by 6 bases and J by 8 bases, 5 bases remained unmatched. Germline values: CDR1 MDHEN, CDR2 SYDVKM. In nucleotides, the CDR3 is TGTGCCAGCAGGGAAGGACAGGGGGCGGGCTACACCTTC. Protein product: CASREGQGAGYTF.

As to this clone: Other nucleotide sequences in the sample specify the same CDR3. This chain uses TRBV18 with TRBJ2-7; TRBD2 matches at 7 bases. V lost 3 bases, J lost 2 bases, and 4 bases stayed unmatched. The CDR3 extends over 14 amino acids. CDR1 is KGHSH and CDR2 is LQKENI in the germline V gene. In DNA form, the CDR3 reads TGTGCCAGCTCACCCCGCGGGAGCCCCTACGAGCAGTACTTC. Translated: CASSPRGSPYEQYF.

The chain recombines TRBV7-9 with TRBJ1-2, with 8 bases fitting TRBD1. The CDR3 is 16 residues long. Germline V gene sequence: CDR1 SEHNR, CDR2 FQNEAQ (reference sequence). The V and J ends lost 3 bases and 4 bases, in that order; junction bases with no gene match: 10. In DNA form, the CDR3 reads TGTGCCAGCAGCTTGGCCGGGACAGGAGCATTCTATGGCTACACCTTC. Its protein is CASSLAGTGAFYGYTF.

The chain carries TRBV15 and TRBJ1-5; 7 bases align to TRBD1. The CDR3 loop spans 14 amino acids. V shed 0 bases and J 6 bases; nucleotides not matched to a gene: 2. The V gene's germline CDR1 is LNHNV and CDR2 YYDKDF (reference sequence). The CDR3 nucleotides read TGTGCCACCAGCAGAGATACAGGGGTTCAGCCCCAGCATTTT. Its translation: CATSRDTGVQPQHF.

J is TRBJ2-1 and V is TRBV28, with TRBD2 identical over 15 bases. V trimming: 4 bases; J trimming: 8 bases; junction bases outside the gene matches: 15. There are 19 residues in the CDR3. Germline-derived CDR1 and CDR2 are MDHEN and SYDVKM. This chain's CDR3 is CASSSRPSGLAGGFYEQFF. In nucleotides, the CDR3 is TGTGCCAGCAGTTCCCGCCCCTCCGGACTAGCGGGAGGGTTTTATGAGCAGTTCTTC.

This chain uses TRBV5-1 with TRBJ1-4, with a possible D match to TRBD1 (6 bases). Trimming removed 1 base at V and 7 bases at J, with 17 bases between. The CDR3 spans 16 residues. Germline V lookup: CDR1 SGHRS, CDR2 YFSETQ. The CDR3 bases are TGCGCCAGCAGCTTGTCGGACAGTAGGGGTACTGAAAAACTGTTTTTT. Translated: CASSLSDSRGTEKLFF. The full variable domain, completed using reference TRBV5-1 and TRBJ1-4, is KAGVTQTPRYLIKTRGQQVTLSCSPISGHRSVSWYQQTPGQGLQFLFEYFSETQRNKGNFPGRFSGRQFSNSRSEMNVSTLELGDSALYLCASSLSDSRGTEKLFFGSGTQLSVL.

As concerns this clone: This same CDR3 is encoded by further DNA sequences in the sample. The V call is TRBV5-1, the J call TRBJ2-1; D uncertain. CDR1 is SGHRS and CDR2 is YFSETQ in the germline V gene. The CDR3 has 12 residues. V was trimmed by 4 bases and J by 3 bases, leaving 5 bases between them. The CDR3 DNA reads TGCGCCAGCAGCGCGAACTACAATGAGCAGTTCTTC. Translation gives CASSANYNEQFF.

The chain recombines TRBV7-3 with TRBJ2-1, with D unresolved. The CDR3 totals 14 residues. The V and J ends lost 5 bases and 6 bases respectively, with 14 bases between them. Germline lookup yields CDR1 SGHTA and CDR2 FQGTGA. The CDR3 sequence: CASSRERFGNEQFF. The DNA for the CDR3 is TGTGCCAGCAGCCGCGAGAGGTTCGGCAATGAGCAGTTCTTC.

The chain carries TRBV6-1 and TRBJ1-2; 9 nucleotides line up with TRBD1. The CDR3 spans 16 residues. Germline values: CDR1 MNHNS, CDR2 SASEGT. V lost 2 bases, J lost 4 bases, and 8 bases stayed unmatched. In nucleotides, the CDR3 is TGTGCCAGCAGTGAATATGCCGGGACAGGGATCTATGGCTACACCTTC. Amino acids: CASSEYAGTGIYGYTF.

This clone was detected only once. The genes are TRBV7-9 and TRBJ2-7; TRBD1 is a possible D gene (6 bases). Germline V lookup: CDR1 SEHNR, CDR2 FQNEAQ (reference sequence). The CDR3 covers 14 residues. V lost 6 bases and J 7 bases, leaving 19 bases between the germline ends. CDR3 region: CASRAGTPEREQYF. The CDR3 nucleotides are TGTGCCAGCAGGGCCGGGACACCTGAGCGGGAGCAGTACTTC.

This CDR3 reads CASTSVGQGTAGELFF. CDR3 bases: TGTGCCAGTACCTCGGTGGGACAGGGAACTGCCGGGGAGCTGTTTTTT. This chain joins TRBV19 and TRBJ2-2; 9 bases map to TRBD1. The germline V gene has CDR1 LNHDA and CDR2 SQIVND (reference sequence). V lost 7 bases to trimming and J lost 6 bases; unmatched junction nucleotides: 12. The CDR3 loop spans 16 amino acids.

Only one count was recorded for this clone. The gene calls are TRBV25-1 and TRBJ2-5, with 9 bases matching TRBD1. Germline values: CDR1 MGHDK, CDR2 SYGVNS. The CDR3 length is 16 residues. V shed 3 bases, J shed 4 bases, and the junction held 9 bases outside the gene matches. The CDR3 nucleotides read TGTGCCAGCAGTGATCCCGGGACAGGGCAGCCAGAGACCCAGTACTTC. Translating gives CASSDPGTGQPETQYF. Based on the CDR3 plus reference TRBV25-1 and TRBJ2-5, the full variable domain is EADIYQTPRYLVIGTGKKITLECSQTMGHDKMYWYQQDPGMELHLIHYSYGVNSTEKGDLSSESTVSRIRTEHFPLTLESARPSHTSQYLCASSDPGTGQPETQYFGPGTRLLVL.

V gene TRBV5-1 combines with J gene TRBJ2-5; 7 bases are shared with TRBD2. Germline CDR1 and CDR2: SGHRS and YFSETQ. Trimming at V came to 4 bases and at J to 5 bases, leaving 5 bases not matched to a gene. The CDR3 extends over 13 amino acids. CDR3 residues: CASSETSRETQYF. DNA for the CDR3: TGCGCCAGCAGCGAGACTAGCAGGGAGACCCAGTACTTC.

On this clone: Other DNA sequences in the same sample also yield this CDR3. The rearrangement joins TRBV7-9 to TRBJ1-1, with D tentatively TRBD1 (6 bases). The germline gives CDR1 SEHNR, CDR2 FQNEAQ (reference sequence). The germline V and J ends were trimmed by 4 bases and 5 bases, with 11 bases remaining between them. CDR3 length: 13 amino acids. The CDR3: CASSSEGGTEAFF. In nucleotides, the CDR3 is TGTGCCAGCAGCTCGGAAGGGGGGACTGAAGCTTTCTTT. Full variable domain (remainder filled in from reference TRBV7-9 and TRBJ1-1): DTGVSQNPRHKITKRGQNVTFRCDPISEHNRLYWYRQTLGQGPEFLTYFQNEAQLEKSRLLSDRFSAERPKGSFSTLEIQRTEQGDSAMYLCASSSEGGTEAFFGQGTRLTVV.

The chain combines TRBV14 with TRBJ2-1, with 9 positions matching TRBD1. The CDR3 contains 22 residues. The germline CDR1 and CDR2 sequences are SGHDN and FVKESK. Germline trimming cut 5 bases from V and 0 bases from J; bases unmatched to any gene: 23. The CDR3 loop is CASSSGTGRGGRIASSYNEQFF. For the CDR3, the DNA is TGTGCCAGCAGCTCCGGGACAGGGCGCGGAGGTCGGATTGCGAGCTCCTACAATGAGCAGTTCTTC.

This clone was observed a single time. Written as DNA, the CDR3 is TGCGCCAGCAGCTTCCGGCAGGGGTCCACGGGGGCCAACGTCCTGACTTTC. Translating gives CASSFRQGSTGANVLTF. The chain uses TRBV5-1 and TRBJ2-6; D is perhaps TRBD1 (6 bases). V lost 2 bases to trimming and J lost 4 bases, with 16 bases between them. This CDR3 spans 17 amino acids. Germline V gene sequence: CDR1 SGHRS, CDR2 YFSETQ.

The chain employs TRBV18 and TRBJ2-6; D is uncertain. CDR1 and CDR2 (germline): KGHSH, LQKENI. Trimming shortened V by 1 base and J by 0 bases, and 7 bases separated the two germline ends. This CDR3 spans 16 amino acids. The CDR3 region is CASSPLPRSGANVLTF. The CDR3 coding sequence is TGTGCCAGCTCACCACTTCCCCGCTCTGGGGCCAACGTCCTGACTTTC.

J is TRBJ2-7 and V is TRBV19; D may be TRBD1 (5 bases). The CDR3 runs to 14 residues. From germline, CDR1 is LNHDA and CDR2 SQIVND (reference sequence). Trimming took 4 bases from V and 1 from J, leaving 11 bases between them. The CDR3 DNA reads as TGTGCCAGTAGTACCGAGAGACAGTCCTACGAGCAGTACTTC. Amino acids: CASSTERQSYEQYF.

As for this clone: Other DNA sequences in this specimen translate into the identical CDR3. J is TRBJ1-1 and V is TRBV6-5; D gene ambiguous. The CDR3 runs 14 residues. Germline V gives CDR1 MNHEY, CDR2 SVGAGI. The V end lost 0 bases, the J end lost 1 base, and 6 bases lay between the germline ends. As DNA, the CDR3 is TGTGCCAGCAGTTACTCAGGGAGGAACACTGAAGCTTTCTTT. It translates to CASSYSGRNTEAFF.